Sequencing of this T cell receptor (beta chain) was carried out in a study of cytomegalovirus exposure and HLA in healthy donors. On the study more broadly: A prior analysis found 117 million unique TCR beta sequences from 170 million or so T cells.

This CDR3 is built from 13 residues. CDR1 and CDR2 (germline): SQVTM, ANQGSEA. V lost 3 bases to trimming and J lost 6 bases; unmatched junction nucleotides: 6. With respect to this clone: What it recognizes is unknown.

Study results and caveats: The authors considered a cluster of highly shared sequence variants likely to be a sequencing artifact. Altogether, 150 to 200 TCR beta chains were recorded as cytomegalovirus-associated. In a later analysis, HLA-associated TCR beta chains were more clonally expanded than equally common others.

Primers: 60 Vbeta forward and 13 Jbeta reverse. Profiling relied on immunoSEQ multiplex PCR, and the TCRdb table lists in-frame clones only, not all of them. The table includes fewer than 120,000 clones, 75% to 90% detected once. The chain combines TRBV29-1 with TRBJ1-1; 8 bases match TRBD1. This receptor was taken from a middle-aged man in good health and CMV-seronegative. The sample consisted of PBMCs. The CDR3 DNA reads as TGCAGCGTTGAGGGCCAGGGGGCCGCTGAAGCTTTCTTT. Its translation: CSVEGQGAAEAFF.